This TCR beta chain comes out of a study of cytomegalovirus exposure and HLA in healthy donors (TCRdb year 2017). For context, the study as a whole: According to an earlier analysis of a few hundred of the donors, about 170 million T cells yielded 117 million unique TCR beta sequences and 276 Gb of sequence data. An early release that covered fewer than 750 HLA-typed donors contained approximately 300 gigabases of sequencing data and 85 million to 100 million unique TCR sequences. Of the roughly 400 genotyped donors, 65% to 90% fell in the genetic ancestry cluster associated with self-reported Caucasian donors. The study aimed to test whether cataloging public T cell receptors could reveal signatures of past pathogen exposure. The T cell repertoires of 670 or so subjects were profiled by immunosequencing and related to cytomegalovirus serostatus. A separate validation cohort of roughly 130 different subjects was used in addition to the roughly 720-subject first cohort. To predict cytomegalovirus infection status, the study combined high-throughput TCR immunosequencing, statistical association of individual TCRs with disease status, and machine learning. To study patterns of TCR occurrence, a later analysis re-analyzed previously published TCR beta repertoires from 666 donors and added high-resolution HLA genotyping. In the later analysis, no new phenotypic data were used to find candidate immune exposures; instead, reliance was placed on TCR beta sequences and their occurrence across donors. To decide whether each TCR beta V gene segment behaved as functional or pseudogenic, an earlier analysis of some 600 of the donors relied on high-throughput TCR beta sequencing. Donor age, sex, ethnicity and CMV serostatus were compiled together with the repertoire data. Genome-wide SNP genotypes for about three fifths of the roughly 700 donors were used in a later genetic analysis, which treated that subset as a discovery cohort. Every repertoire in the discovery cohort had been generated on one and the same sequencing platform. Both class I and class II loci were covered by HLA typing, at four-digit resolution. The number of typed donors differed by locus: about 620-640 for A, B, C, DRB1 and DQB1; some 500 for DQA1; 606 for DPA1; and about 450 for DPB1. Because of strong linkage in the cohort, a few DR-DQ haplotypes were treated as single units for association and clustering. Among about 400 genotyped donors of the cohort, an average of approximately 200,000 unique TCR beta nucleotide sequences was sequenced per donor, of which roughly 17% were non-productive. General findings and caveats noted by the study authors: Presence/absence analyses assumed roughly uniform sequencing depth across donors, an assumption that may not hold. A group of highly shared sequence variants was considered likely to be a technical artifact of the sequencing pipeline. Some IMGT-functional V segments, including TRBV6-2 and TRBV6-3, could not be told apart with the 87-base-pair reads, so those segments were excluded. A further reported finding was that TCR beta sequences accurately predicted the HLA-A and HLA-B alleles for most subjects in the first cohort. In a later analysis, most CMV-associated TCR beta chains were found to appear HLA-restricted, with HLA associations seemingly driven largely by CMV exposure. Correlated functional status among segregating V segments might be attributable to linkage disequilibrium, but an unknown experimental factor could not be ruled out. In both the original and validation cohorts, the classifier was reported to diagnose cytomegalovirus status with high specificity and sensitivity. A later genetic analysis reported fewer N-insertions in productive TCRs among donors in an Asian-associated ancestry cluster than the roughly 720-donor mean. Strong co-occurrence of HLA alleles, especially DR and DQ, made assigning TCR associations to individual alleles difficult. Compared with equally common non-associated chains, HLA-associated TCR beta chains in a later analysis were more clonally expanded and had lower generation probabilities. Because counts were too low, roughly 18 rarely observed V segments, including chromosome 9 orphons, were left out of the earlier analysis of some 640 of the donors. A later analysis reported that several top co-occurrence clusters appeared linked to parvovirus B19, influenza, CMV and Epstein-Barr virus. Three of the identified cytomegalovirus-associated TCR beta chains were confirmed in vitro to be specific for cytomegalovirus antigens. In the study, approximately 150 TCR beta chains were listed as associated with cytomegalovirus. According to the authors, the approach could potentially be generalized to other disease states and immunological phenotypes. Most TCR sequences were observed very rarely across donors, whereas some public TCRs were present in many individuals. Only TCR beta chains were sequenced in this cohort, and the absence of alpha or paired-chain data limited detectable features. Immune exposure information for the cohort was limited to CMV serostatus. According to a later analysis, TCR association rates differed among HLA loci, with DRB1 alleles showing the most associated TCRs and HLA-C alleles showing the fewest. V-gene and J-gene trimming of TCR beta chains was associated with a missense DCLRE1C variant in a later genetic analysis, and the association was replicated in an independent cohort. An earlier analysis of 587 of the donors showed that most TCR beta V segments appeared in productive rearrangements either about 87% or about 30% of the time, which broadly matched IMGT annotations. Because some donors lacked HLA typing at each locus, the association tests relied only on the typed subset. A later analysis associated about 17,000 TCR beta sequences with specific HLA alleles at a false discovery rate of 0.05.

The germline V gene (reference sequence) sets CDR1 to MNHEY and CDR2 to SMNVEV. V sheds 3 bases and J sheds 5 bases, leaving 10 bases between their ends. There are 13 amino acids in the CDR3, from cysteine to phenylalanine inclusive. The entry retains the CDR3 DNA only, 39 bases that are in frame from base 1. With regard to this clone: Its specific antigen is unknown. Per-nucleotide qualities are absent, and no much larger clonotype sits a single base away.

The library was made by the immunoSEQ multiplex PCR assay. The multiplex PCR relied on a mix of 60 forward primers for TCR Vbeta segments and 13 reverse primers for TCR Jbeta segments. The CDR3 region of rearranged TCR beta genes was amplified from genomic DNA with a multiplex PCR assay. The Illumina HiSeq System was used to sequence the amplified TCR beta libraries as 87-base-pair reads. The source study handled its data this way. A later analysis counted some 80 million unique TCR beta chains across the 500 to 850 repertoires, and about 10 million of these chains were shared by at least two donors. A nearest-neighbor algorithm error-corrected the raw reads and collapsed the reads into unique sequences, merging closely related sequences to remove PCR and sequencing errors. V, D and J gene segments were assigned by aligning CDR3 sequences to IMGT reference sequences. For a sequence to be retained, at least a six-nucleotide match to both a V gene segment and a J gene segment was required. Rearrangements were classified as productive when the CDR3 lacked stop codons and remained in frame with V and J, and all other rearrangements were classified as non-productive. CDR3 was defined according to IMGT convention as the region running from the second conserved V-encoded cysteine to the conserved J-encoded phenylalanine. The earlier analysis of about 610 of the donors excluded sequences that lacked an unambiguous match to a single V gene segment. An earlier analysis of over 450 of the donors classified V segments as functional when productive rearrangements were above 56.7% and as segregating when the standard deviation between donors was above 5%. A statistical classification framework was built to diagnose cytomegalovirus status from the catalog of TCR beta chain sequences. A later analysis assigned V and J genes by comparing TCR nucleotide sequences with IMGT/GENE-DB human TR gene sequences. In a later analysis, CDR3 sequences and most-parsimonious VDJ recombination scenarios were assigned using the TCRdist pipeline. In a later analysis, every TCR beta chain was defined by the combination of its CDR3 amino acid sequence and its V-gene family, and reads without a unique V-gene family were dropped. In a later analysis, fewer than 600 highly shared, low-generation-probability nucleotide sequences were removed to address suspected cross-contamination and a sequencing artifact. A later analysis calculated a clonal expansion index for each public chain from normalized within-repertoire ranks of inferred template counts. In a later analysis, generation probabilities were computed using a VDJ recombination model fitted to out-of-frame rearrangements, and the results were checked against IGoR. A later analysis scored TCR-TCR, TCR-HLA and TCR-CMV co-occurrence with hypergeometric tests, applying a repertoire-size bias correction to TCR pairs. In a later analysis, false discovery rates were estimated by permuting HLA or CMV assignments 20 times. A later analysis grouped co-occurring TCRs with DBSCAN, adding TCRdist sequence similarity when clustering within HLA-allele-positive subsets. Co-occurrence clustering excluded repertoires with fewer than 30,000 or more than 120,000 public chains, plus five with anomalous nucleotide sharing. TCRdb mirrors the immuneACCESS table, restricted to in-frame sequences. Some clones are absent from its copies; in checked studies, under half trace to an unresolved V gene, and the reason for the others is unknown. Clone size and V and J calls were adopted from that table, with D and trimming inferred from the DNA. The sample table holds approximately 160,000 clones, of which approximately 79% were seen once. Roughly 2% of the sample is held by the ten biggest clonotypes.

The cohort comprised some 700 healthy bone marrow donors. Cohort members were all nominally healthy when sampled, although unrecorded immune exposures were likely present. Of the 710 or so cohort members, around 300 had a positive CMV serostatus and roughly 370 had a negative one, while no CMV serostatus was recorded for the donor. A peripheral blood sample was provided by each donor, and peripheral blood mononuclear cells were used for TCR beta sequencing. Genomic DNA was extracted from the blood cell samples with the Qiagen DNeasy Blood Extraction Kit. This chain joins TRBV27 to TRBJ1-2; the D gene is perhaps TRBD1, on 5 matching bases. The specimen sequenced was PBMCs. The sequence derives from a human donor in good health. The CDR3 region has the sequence CASSLTALYGYTF. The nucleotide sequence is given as TGTGCCAGCAGTTTGACAGCCCTTTATGGCTACACCTTC.